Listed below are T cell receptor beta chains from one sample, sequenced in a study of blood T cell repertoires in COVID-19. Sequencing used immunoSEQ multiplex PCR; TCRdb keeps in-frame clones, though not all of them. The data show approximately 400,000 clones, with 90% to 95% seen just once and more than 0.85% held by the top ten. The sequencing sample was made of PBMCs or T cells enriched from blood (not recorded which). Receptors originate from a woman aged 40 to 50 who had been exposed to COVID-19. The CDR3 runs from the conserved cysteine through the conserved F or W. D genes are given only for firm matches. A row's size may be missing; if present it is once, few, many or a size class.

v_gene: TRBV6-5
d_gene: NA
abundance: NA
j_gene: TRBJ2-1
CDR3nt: TGTGCCAGCACAGGCTCACTCTCCTCCTACAATGAGCAGTTCTTC
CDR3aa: CASTGSLSSYNEQFF

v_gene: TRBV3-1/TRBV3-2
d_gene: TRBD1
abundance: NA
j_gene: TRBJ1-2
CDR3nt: TGTGCCAGCAGCCAAGGGACAGGAGGCGGCTACACCTTC
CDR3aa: CASSQGTGGGYTF

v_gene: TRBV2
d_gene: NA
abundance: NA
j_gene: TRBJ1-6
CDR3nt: TGTGCCAGCAGTGCGAGGAAAGACAATTCACCCCTCCACTTT
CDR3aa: CASSARKDNSPLHF

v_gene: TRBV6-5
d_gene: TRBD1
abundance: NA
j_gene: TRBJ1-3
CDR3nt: TGTGCTATCAAACAGGGGGCTGGAAACACCATATATTTT
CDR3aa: CAIKQGAGNTIYF

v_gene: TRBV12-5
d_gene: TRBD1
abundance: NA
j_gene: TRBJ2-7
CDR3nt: TGTGCTAGTGGTTTGGTACTGGGACAGGGGAGTATCGGGTACGAGCAGTACTTC
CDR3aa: CASGLVLGQGSIGYEQYF

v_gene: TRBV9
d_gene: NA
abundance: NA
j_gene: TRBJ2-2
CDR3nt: TGTGCCAGCAGCTCAGGTGGTACCGGGGAGCTGTTTTTT
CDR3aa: CASSSGGTGELFF

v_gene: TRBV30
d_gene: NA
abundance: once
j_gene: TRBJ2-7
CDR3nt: TGTGCCTGGAGTCGGGAGAGGTACGAGCAGTACTTC
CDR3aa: CAWSRERYEQYF

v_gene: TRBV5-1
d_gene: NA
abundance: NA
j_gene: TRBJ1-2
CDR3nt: TGCGCCAGCAGTTCGGACGGACAGGGCTACACCTTC
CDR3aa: CASSSDGQGYTF

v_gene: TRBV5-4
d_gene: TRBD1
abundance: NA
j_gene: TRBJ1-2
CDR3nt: TGTGCCAGCAGCACCCGACAGGGTTGGTATGGCTACACCTTC
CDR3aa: CASSTRQGWYGYTF

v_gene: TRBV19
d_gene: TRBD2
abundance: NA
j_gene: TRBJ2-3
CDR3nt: TGTGCCAGTAGTATCTCCGGGGGGGGCGGGACAGATACGCAGTATTTT
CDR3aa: CASSISGGGGTDTQYF

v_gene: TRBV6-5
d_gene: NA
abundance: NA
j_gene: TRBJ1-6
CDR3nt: TGTGCCAGCAGGGTCACAGGGTCGGGATCACCCCTCCACTTT
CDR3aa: CASRVTGSGSPLHF

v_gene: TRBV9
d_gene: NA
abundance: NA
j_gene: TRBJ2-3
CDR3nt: TGTGCCAGCAGCGTAGGCAGCAGGGAAACAGATACGCAGTATTTT
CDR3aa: CASSVGSRETDTQYF

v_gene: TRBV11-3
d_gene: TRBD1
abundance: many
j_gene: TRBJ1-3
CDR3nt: TGTGCCAGCAGCCCCGGACAGGGGCCTGGAAACACCATATATTTT
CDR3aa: CASSPGQGPGNTIYF

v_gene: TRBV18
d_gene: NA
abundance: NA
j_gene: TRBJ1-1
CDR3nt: TGTGCCAGCTCACTGACAGGCCTCGAGGACACTGAAGCTTTCTTT
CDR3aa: CASSLTGLEDTEAFF

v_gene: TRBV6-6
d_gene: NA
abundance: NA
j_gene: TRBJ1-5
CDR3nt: TGTGCCAGCAGTTACGGACAGTTAAACACCAATCAGCCCCAGCATTTT
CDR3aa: CASSYGQLNTNQPQHF

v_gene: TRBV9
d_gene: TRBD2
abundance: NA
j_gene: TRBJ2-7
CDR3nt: TGTGCCAGCAGCCCCTCTGCGGGGGGCAGGACCTACGAGCAGTACTTC
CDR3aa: CASSPSAGGRTYEQYF

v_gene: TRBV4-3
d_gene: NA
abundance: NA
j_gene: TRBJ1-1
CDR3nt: TGCGCCAGCAGCCAAATCGGAGGGGACACTGAAGCTTTCTTT
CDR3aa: CASSQIGGDTEAFF

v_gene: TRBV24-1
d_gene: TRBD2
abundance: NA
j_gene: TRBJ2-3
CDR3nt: TGTGCCACCAGTGACGCTAGCGGGGGGAACACAGATACGCAGTATTTT
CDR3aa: CATSDASGGNTDTQYF

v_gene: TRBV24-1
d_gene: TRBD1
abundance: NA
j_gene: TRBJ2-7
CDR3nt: TGTGCCACCAGTGATGGGGACCGTCTCGGGACAGGGTATACCTACGAGCAGTACTTC
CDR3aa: CATSDGDRLGTGYTYEQYF

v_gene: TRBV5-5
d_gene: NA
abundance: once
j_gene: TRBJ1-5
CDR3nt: TGTGCCAGCAGCTTAGGAGGCTCCAATCAGCCCCAGCATTTT
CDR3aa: CASSLGGSNQPQHF

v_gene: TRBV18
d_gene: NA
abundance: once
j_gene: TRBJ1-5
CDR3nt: TGTGCCAGCTCATCCATTAGCGATCAGCCCCAGCATTTT
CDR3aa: CASSSISDQPQHF

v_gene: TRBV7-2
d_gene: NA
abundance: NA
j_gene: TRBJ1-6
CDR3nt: TGTGCCAGCAGTCCACCCCCAGGGGCGCTCCACTTT
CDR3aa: CASSPPPGALHF

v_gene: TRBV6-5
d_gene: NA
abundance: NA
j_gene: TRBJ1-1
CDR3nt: TGTGCCAGCAGTTTACCTGGAGAGAACACTGAAGCTTTCTTT
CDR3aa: CASSLPGENTEAFF

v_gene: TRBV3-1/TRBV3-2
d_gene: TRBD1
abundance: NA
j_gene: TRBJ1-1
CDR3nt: TGTGCCAGCAGCCAGGCAGGGGGCGTGAAGTTAAACACTGAAGCTTTCTTT
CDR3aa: CASSQAGGVKLNTEAFF

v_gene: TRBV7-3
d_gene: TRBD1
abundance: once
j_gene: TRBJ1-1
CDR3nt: TGTGCCAGCAGCTACCAACAGGGGGCGCGCACTGAAGCTTTCTTT
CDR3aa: CASSYQQGARTEAFF

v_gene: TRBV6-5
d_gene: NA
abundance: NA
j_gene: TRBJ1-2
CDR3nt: TGTGCCAGCAGTTATAATGTAGCTAACTATGGCTACACCTTC
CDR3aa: CASSYNVANYGYTF

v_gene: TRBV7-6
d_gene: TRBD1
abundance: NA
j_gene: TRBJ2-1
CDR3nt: TGTGCCAGCAGCTTAGGGACAGGGGGAAGTCACAATGAGCAGTTCTTC
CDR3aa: CASSLGTGGSHNEQFF

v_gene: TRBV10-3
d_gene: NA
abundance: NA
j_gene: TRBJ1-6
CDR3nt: TGTGCCATCAGTGCAGGGGACGGTAATTCACCCCTCCACTTT
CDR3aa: CAISAGDGNSPLHF

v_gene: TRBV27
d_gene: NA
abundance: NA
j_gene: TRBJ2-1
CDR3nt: TGTGCCAGCAGCTTCTCGTACAATGAGCAGTTCTTC
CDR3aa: CASSFSYNEQFF

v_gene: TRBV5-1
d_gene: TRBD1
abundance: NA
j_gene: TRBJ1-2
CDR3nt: TGCGCCAGCAGCTCATCCGGGACAGGTCTTAACTATGGCTACACCTTC
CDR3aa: CASSSSGTGLNYGYTF

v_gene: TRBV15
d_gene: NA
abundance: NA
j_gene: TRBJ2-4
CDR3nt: TGTGCCACCAGCAGAAAAACTACGGGTGGTACGAAAAACATTCAGTACTTC
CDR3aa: CATSRKTTGGTKNIQYF

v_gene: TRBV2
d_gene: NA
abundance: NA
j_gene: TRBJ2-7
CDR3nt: TGTGCCAGCAGGGCTTCAGCGGGTACCTACGAGCAGTACTTC
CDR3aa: CASRASAGTYEQYF

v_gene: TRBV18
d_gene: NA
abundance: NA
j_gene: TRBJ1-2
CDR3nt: TGTGCCAGCTCACCCCCGACGGGAGAGAGCTACACCTTC
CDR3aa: CASSPPTGESYTF

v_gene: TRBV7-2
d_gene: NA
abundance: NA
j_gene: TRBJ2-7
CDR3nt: TGTGCCAGCAGCTCCGACAGGTCCGGGCACGAGCAGTACTTC
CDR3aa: CASSSDRSGHEQYF

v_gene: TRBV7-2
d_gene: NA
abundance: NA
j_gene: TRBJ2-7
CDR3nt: TGTGCCAGCAGCTTAAAGCCTCGACTTGGCGGCGACGAGCAGTACTTC
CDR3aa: CASSLKPRLGGDEQYF

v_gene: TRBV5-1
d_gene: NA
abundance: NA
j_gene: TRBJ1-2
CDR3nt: TGCGCCAGCAGCTTGGATGGCCAAAACTATGGCTACACCTTC
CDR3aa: CASSLDGQNYGYTF

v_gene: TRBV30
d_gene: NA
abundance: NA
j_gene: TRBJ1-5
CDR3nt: TGTGCCTGGAGTCCAGGACATAGCAATCAGCCCCAGCATTTT
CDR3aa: CAWSPGHSNQPQHF

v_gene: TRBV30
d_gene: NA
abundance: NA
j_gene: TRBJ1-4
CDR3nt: TGTGCCTGGAGTGCTCAGGTGGAAAAACTGTTTTTT
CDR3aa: CAWSAQVEKLFF

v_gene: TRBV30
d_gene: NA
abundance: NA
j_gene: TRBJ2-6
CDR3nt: TGTGCCTGGAGAGCAACCTCTGGGGCCAACGTCCTGACTTTC
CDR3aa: CAWRATSGANVLTF

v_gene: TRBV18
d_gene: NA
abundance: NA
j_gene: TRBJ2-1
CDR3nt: TGTGCCAGCTCACGGACCGGGACATTGACCTACAATGAGCAGTTCTTC
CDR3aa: CASSRTGTLTYNEQFF

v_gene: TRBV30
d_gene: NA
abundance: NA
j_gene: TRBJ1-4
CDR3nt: TGTGCCTGGCGGTTCTTCGCGAGGTATCTGAAAAAACTGTTTTTT
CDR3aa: CAWRFFARYLKKLFF

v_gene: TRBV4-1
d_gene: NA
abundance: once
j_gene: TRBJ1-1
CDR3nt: TGCGCCAGCAGCCAAGAGGGAGGGCGAACCACTGAAGCTTTCTTT
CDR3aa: CASSQEGGRTTEAFF

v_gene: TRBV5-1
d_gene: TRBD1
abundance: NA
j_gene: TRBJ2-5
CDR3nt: TGCGCCAGCAGCTGGACAGGGAGGGAGACCCAGTACTTC
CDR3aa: CASSWTGRETQYF

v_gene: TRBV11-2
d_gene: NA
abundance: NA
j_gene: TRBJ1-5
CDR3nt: TGTGCCAGCAGCGACTATAGGAGGGGCAATCAGCCCCAGCATTTT
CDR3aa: CASSDYRRGNQPQHF

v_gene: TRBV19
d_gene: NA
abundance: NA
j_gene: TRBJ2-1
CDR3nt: TGTGCCACCTCGGGACTCCGCTCCTACAATGAGCAGTTCTTC
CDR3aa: CATSGLRSYNEQFF

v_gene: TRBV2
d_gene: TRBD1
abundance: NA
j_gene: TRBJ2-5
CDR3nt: TGTGCCAGCAGAGACCCCGGGACAGGGGTCCGCAAGACCCAGTACTTC
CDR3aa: CASRDPGTGVRKTQYF

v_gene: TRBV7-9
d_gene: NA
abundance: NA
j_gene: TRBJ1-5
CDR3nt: TGTGCCAGCAGCTTAGCTGCCGGGTCGAATCAGCCCCAGCATTTT
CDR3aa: CASSLAAGSNQPQHF

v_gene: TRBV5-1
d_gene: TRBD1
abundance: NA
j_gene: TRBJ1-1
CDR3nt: TGCGCCAGCAGCCAGGGGGTCGGGAACACTGAAGCTTTCTTT
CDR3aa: CASSQGVGNTEAFF

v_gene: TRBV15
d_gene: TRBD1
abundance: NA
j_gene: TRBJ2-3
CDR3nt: TGTGCCACCAGCCTGGGACAGACCTTCACAGATACGCAGTATTTT
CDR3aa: CATSLGQTFTDTQYF

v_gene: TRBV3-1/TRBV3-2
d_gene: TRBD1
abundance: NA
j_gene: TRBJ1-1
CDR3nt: TGTGCCAGCAGCCGGGACAGGGTAACTGAAGCTTTCTTT
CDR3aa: CASSRDRVTEAFF

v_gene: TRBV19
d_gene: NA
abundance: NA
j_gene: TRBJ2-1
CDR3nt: TGTGCCAGTAGTGTCCCTTTGAGATCGGGTGAGCAGTTCTTC
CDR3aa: CASSVPLRSGEQFF

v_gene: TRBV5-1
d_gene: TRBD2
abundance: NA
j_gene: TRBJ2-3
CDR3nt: TGCGCCAGCAGCTTGGCTGGGAGGGACACAGATACGCAGTATTTT
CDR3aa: CASSLAGRDTDTQYF

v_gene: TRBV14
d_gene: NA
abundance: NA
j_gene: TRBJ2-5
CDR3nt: TGTGCCAGCAGCCAAGGTTACAGCAAGCAAGAGACCCAGTACTTC
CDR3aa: CASSQGYSKQETQYF

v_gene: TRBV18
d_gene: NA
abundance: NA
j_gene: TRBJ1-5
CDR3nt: TGTGCCAGCTCACCCCAGGGGATGGGCAATCAGCCCCAGCATTTT
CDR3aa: CASSPQGMGNQPQHF

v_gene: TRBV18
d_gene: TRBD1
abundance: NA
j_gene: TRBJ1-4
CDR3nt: TGTGCCAGCTCATCCGGGACAGGGTCGGATGAAAAACTGTTTTTT
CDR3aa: CASSSGTGSDEKLFF